Listed below are T cell receptor beta chains from one sample, sequenced in a study of cytomegalovirus exposure and HLA in healthy donors. Generated by immunoSEQ multiplex PCR, the TCRdb table keeps only in-frame clones and is missing some. The table has over 95,000 clones, roughly four fifths seen once. Sample: PBMCs. The receptors stem from a woman between 18 and 29 years old in good health and CMV-seronegative. Each CDR3 is given with its conserved first and last residue. The D gene is left open where the match is weak. Not every row has a clone size; where given, it reads once, few, many or a size class.

clone size: .
V gene: TRBV28
D gene: .
J gene: TRBJ1-1
CDR3 protein: CASVVLGGRNTEAFF
CDR3 DNA: TGTGCCAGCGTGGTTCTAGGGGGACGGAACACTGAAGCTTTCTTT

clone size: .
V gene: TRBV2
D gene: TRBD1
J gene: TRBJ2-5
CDR3 protein: CASCTGGVETQYF
CDR3 DNA: TGTGCCAGCTGCACAGGGGGCGTAGAGACCCAGTACTTC

clone size: few
V gene: TRBV30
D gene: .
J gene: TRBJ2-4
CDR3 protein: CAWSPGRLKNIQYF
CDR3 DNA: TGTGCCTGGTCTCCCGGGAGACTCAAAAACATTCAGTACTTC

clone size: few
V gene: TRBV6-1
D gene: .
J gene: TRBJ1-1
CDR3 protein: CASSGGRPRGTEAFF
CDR3 DNA: TGTGCCAGCAGTGGGGGCAGGCCGCGGGGCACTGAAGCTTTCTTT

clone size: .
V gene: TRBV7-9
D gene: .
J gene: TRBJ1-1
CDR3 protein: CASSFGLSSAFF
CDR3 DNA: TGTGCCAGCAGCTTCGGACTTAGTTCAGCTTTCTTT

clone size: once
V gene: TRBV5-1
D gene: TRBD2
J gene: TRBJ2-5
CDR3 protein: CASSKATSGSETQYF
CDR3 DNA: TGCGCCAGCAGCAAGGCGACTAGCGGGAGTGAGACCCAGTACTTC

clone size: .
V gene: TRBV19
D gene: TRBD2
J gene: TRBJ2-2
CDR3 protein: CASSSRGTSGGAAGELFF
CDR3 DNA: TGTGCCAGTAGTTCAAGGGGAACTAGCGGGGGGGCCGCCGGGGAGCTGTTTTTT

clone size: .
V gene: TRBV15
D gene: .
J gene: TRBJ1-2
CDR3 protein: CATSRVPLTGTTNYGYTF
CDR3 DNA: TGTGCCACCAGCAGAGTACCCCTCACAGGGACCACTAACTATGGCTACACCTTC

clone size: .
V gene: TRBV11-3
D gene: .
J gene: TRBJ1-1
CDR3 protein: CASSLVGTSSNTEAFF
CDR3 DNA: TGTGCCAGCAGCTTAGTGGGGACTTCCTCAAACACTGAAGCTTTCTTT

clone size: .
V gene: TRBV7-7
D gene: TRBD1
J gene: TRBJ2-2
CDR3 protein: CASSQTGAGTGELFF
CDR3 DNA: TGTGCCAGCAGCCAGACAGGGGCGGGCACCGGGGAGCTGTTTTTT

clone size: .
V gene: TRBV27
D gene: TRBD1
J gene: TRBJ1-5
CDR3 protein: CASSPQTGGGNQPQHF
CDR3 DNA: TGTGCCAGCAGTCCCCAGACAGGGGGCGGCAATCAGCCCCAGCATTTT

clone size: .
V gene: TRBV7-8
D gene: .
J gene: TRBJ2-5
CDR3 protein: CASSLDRGVQETQYF
CDR3 DNA: TGTGCCAGCAGCTTAGATCGGGGAGTTCAAGAGACCCAGTACTTC

clone size: .
V gene: TRBV27
D gene: .
J gene: TRBJ1-2
CDR3 protein: CASSPYSSIHGYTF
CDR3 DNA: TGTGCCAGCAGTCCGTACTCAAGTATACATGGCTACACCTTC

clone size: once
V gene: TRBV2
D gene: .
J gene: TRBJ2-2
CDR3 protein: CASRGRDVGELFF
CDR3 DNA: TGTGCCAGCAGGGGCAGGGATGTCGGGGAGCTGTTTTTT

clone size: .
V gene: TRBV25-1
D gene: TRBD2
J gene: TRBJ2-7
CDR3 protein: CASGLAGGTFHEQYF
CDR3 DNA: TGTGCCAGCGGACTAGCGGGAGGTACGTTCCACGAGCAGTACTTC

clone size: .
V gene: TRBV29-1
D gene: TRBD2
J gene: TRBJ2-1
CDR3 protein: CSTSGGPSRNNEQFF
CDR3 DNA: TGCAGCACGAGCGGGGGGCCCTCCAGAAACAATGAGCAGTTCTTC

clone size: .
V gene: TRBV27
D gene: .
J gene: TRBJ2-7
CDR3 protein: CASSFRGQQYEQYF
CDR3 DNA: TGTGCCAGCAGTTTTAGGGGACAACAATACGAGCAGTACTTC

clone size: .
V gene: TRBV6-5
D gene: .
J gene: TRBJ1-2
CDR3 protein: CVSSYVRAGGYTF
CDR3 DNA: TGTGTCAGCAGTTACGTCCGAGCGGGGGGCTACACCTTC

clone size: .
V gene: TRBV5-6
D gene: .
J gene: TRBJ1-4
CDR3 protein: CASSLPADQELFF
CDR3 DNA: TGTGCCAGCAGCTTACCGGCCGACCAGGAACTGTTTTTT

clone size: .
V gene: TRBV7-9
D gene: .
J gene: TRBJ1-1
CDR3 protein: CASSSAMNTEAFF
CDR3 DNA: TGTGCCAGCAGCTCCGCGATGAACACTGAAGCTTTCTTT

clone size: .
V gene: TRBV30
D gene: .
J gene: TRBJ1-4
CDR3 protein: CAWRPRATNEKLFF
CDR3 DNA: TGTGCCTGGAGACCGAGGGCAACTAATGAAAAACTGTTTTTT

clone size: .
V gene: TRBV15
D gene: .
J gene: TRBJ1-1
CDR3 protein: CATSRDQTIRYTEAFF
CDR3 DNA: TGTGCCACCAGCAGAGATCAGACAATAAGGTACACTGAAGCTTTCTTT

clone size: few
V gene: TRBV5-6
D gene: TRBD1
J gene: TRBJ1-1
CDR3 protein: CASSETGETTEAFF
CDR3 DNA: TGTGCCAGCAGCGAGACAGGGGAGACCACTGAAGCTTTCTTT

clone size: .
V gene: TRBV15
D gene: TRBD1
J gene: TRBJ1-1
CDR3 protein: CATSVDRGNTEAFF
CDR3 DNA: TGTGCCACCAGCGTTGACAGGGGGAACACTGAAGCTTTCTTT

clone size: few
V gene: TRBV10-2
D gene: TRBD2
J gene: TRBJ2-7
CDR3 protein: CASSDWLADEQYF
CDR3 DNA: TGCGCCAGCAGTGATTGGCTAGCGGATGAGCAGTACTTC

clone size: .
V gene: TRBV9
D gene: .
J gene: TRBJ1-5
CDR3 protein: CASSVRETGVQPQHF
CDR3 DNA: TGTGCCAGCAGCGTAAGAGAGACAGGTGTTCAGCCCCAGCATTTT

clone size: .
V gene: TRBV4-1
D gene: TRBD2
J gene: TRBJ2-7
CDR3 protein: CASSHTSDYEQYF
CDR3 DNA: TGCGCCAGCAGCCATACTAGCGACTACGAGCAGTACTTC

clone size: .
V gene: TRBV7-9
D gene: TRBD1
J gene: TRBJ1-6
CDR3 protein: CASSHSGTGISPLHF
CDR3 DNA: TGTGCCAGCAGCCATTCCGGGACAGGGATTTCACCCCTCCACTTT

clone size: .
V gene: TRBV10-3
D gene: .
J gene: TRBJ1-2
CDR3 protein: CAISELSGGGYTF
CDR3 DNA: TGTGCCATCAGCGAGCTCTCTGGAGGAGGCTACACCTTC

clone size: .
V gene: TRBV11-3
D gene: .
J gene: TRBJ1-1
CDR3 protein: CASSSSTGLYTEAFF
CDR3 DNA: TGTGCCAGCAGCTCCTCCACGGGACTGTACACTGAAGCTTTCTTT

clone size: .
V gene: TRBV5-6
D gene: TRBD1
J gene: TRBJ2-1
CDR3 protein: CASSLGQGSYNEQFF
CDR3 DNA: TGTGCCAGCAGCTTGGGACAGGGATCCTACAATGAGCAGTTCTTC

clone size: .
V gene: TRBV25-1
D gene: .
J gene: TRBJ1-6
CDR3 protein: CASSGAGGSPLHF
CDR3 DNA: TGTGCCAGCAGTGGGGCAGGCGGGTCACCCCTCCACTTT

clone size: .
V gene: TRBV10-3
D gene: TRBD1
J gene: TRBJ2-7
CDR3 protein: CAISTAGTGGDEQYF
CDR3 DNA: TGTGCCATCAGTACGGCCGGGACAGGGGGGGACGAGCAGTACTTC

clone size: .
V gene: TRBV29-1
D gene: TRBD1
J gene: TRBJ2-5
CDR3 protein: CSVEKWGQGEETQYF
CDR3 DNA: TGCAGCGTTGAAAAATGGGGACAGGGTGAAGAGACCCAGTACTTC

clone size: .
V gene: TRBV11-2
D gene: TRBD1
J gene: TRBJ2-5
CDR3 protein: CASSQTGTGRETQYF
CDR3 DNA: TGTGCCAGCAGCCAAACCGGGACAGGGCGGGAGACCCAGTACTTC

clone size: .
V gene: TRBV5-1
D gene: .
J gene: TRBJ2-5
CDR3 protein: CASGLHRGGRGMTEETQYF
CDR3 DNA: TGCGCCAGCGGACTTCATAGGGGGGGGCGCGGGATGACCGAAGAGACCCAGTACTTC

clone size: once
V gene: TRBV6-1
D gene: TRBD2
J gene: TRBJ2-7
CDR3 protein: CASSEPGLASSEQYF
CDR3 DNA: TGTGCCAGCAGTGAACCGGGACTAGCGTCCTCCGAGCAGTACTTC

clone size: .
V gene: TRBV18
D gene: TRBD1
J gene: TRBJ2-5
CDR3 protein: CASSPPDRARTQYF
CDR3 DNA: TGTGCCAGCTCACCTCCTGACAGGGCCAGGACCCAGTACTTC

clone size: .
V gene: TRBV5-1
D gene: .
J gene: TRBJ1-3
CDR3 protein: CASSLLTGSPGNTIYF
CDR3 DNA: TGCGCCAGCAGCTTACTTACAGGGTCCCCTGGAAACACCATATATTTT

clone size: .
V gene: TRBV7-9
D gene: .
J gene: TRBJ1-1
CDR3 protein: CASSQSTGLSNTEAFF
CDR3 DNA: TGTGCCAGCAGCCAGAGTACAGGGCTTTCGAACACTGAAGCTTTCTTT

clone size: .
V gene: TRBV27
D gene: TRBD1
J gene: TRBJ1-2
CDR3 protein: CASSFGGRDSLYGYTF
CDR3 DNA: TGTGCCAGCAGCTTCGGGGGCCGGGACAGTTTATATGGCTACACCTTC

clone size: .
V gene: TRBV5-1
D gene: .
J gene: TRBJ2-5
CDR3 protein: CASRYGTITQETQYF
CDR3 DNA: TGCGCCAGCAGATACGGGACAATCACCCAAGAGACCCAGTACTTC

clone size: .
V gene: TRBV19
D gene: TRBD1
J gene: TRBJ2-7
CDR3 protein: CASSSNRGWSYEQYF
CDR3 DNA: TGTGCCAGTAGCTCGAACAGGGGTTGGAGCTACGAGCAGTACTTC

clone size: .
V gene: TRBV11-3
D gene: TRBD2
J gene: TRBJ2-7
CDR3 protein: CASSSSTSGRYEQYF
CDR3 DNA: TGTGCCAGCAGCTCTTCGACTAGCGGGAGGTACGAGCAGTACTTC

clone size: .
V gene: TRBV5-6
D gene: .
J gene: TRBJ1-4
CDR3 protein: CASSPGMVNEKLFF
CDR3 DNA: TGTGCCAGCAGCCCAGGGATGGTTAATGAAAAACTGTTTTTT

clone size: .
V gene: TRBV19
D gene: .
J gene: TRBJ1-3
CDR3 protein: CAGANTIYF
CDR3 DNA: TGTGCCGGGGCCAACACCATATATTTT

clone size: .
V gene: TRBV19
D gene: .
J gene: TRBJ2-2
CDR3 protein: CASSRAGGELFF
CDR3 DNA: TGTGCCAGTAGTAGGGCTGGCGGGGAGCTGTTTTTT

clone size: .
V gene: TRBV29-1
D gene: TRBD1
J gene: TRBJ1-5
CDR3 protein: CSAMDREGQPQHF
CDR3 DNA: TGCAGCGCAATGGACAGGGAGGGACAGCCCCAGCATTTT

clone size: .
V gene: TRBV19
D gene: .
J gene: TRBJ2-7
CDR3 protein: CASSTSMTVSYEQYF
CDR3 DNA: TGCGCCAGTAGCACCTCCATGACAGTTTCCTACGAGCAGTACTTC

clone size: once
V gene: TRBV4-2
D gene: TRBD1
J gene: TRBJ1-3
CDR3 protein: CVSSPGGSGNTIYF
CDR3 DNA: TGTGTCAGCTCCCCAGGGGGGTCAGGAAACACCATATATTTT

clone size: .
V gene: TRBV27
D gene: TRBD2
J gene: TRBJ2-1
CDR3 protein: CASRALTSGRGQFF
CDR3 DNA: TGTGCCAGCAGGGCCCTGACTAGCGGGAGAGGGCAGTTCTTC

clone size: .
V gene: TRBV14
D gene: .
J gene: TRBJ2-3
CDR3 protein: CASSQERGITDTQYF
CDR3 DNA: TGTGCCAGCAGCCAAGAAAGAGGCATCACAGATACGCAGTATTTT

clone size: .
V gene: TRBV25-1
D gene: .
J gene: TRBJ2-3
CDR3 protein: CASSTGPEQYF
CDR3 DNA: TGTGCCAGCAGTACGGGTCCGGAGCAGTATTTT